A single sample gave rise to the 20 T cell receptor beta chains below, sequenced in a study of T cells in Graves' hyperthyroidism and ophthalmopathy. It was RNA transcripts that yielded the amplified TCR beta CDR3 regions. First-round RT-PCR of the TCR CDR3 relied on the HTBI primer set. Each CDR3 protein is one row after TCRdb ran MiXCR on the multiplex PCR reads. Of a few hundred thousand distinct CDR3 sequences listed, 20% are singletons. Material for sequencing was blood. The receptors originated from a man younger than 35 with Graves' hyperthyroidism.

This clonotype has at least ten counts. The gene calls are TRBV12-3 or TRBV12-4 and TRBJ2-7; 10 bases match TRBD2. The J segment lost 7 bases and the V segment lost 0 bases, leaving 6 bases of the junction unmatched. The CDR3 is made up of 15 amino acids. CDR3 residues: CASSLALAGAGEQYF. CDR3 in DNA: TGTGCCAGCAGTTTAGCTCTAGCGGGGGCTGGAGAGCAGTACTTC.

Many counts were recorded for this clonotype. The chain couples TRBV12-3 or TRBV12-4 to TRBJ2-7, with D possibly being TRBD2 (5 bases). The length of the CDR3 is 13 residues. V shed 1 base and J shed 7 bases, with 11 bases lying between them. The CDR3 region has the DNA TGTGCCAGCAGTTTAGGGTGGAGAGGGGAGCAGTACTTC. Encoded protein: CASSLGWRGEQYF.

There are many counts of this clonotype. CDR3 residues: CASSHSPGFPYEQYF. The CDR3 nucleotides read TGTGCCAGCAGCCATTCTCCCGGGTTCCCCTACGAGCAGTACTTC. The chain has TRBV14 and TRBJ2-7; D is undetermined. Germline CDR1 is SGHDN and CDR2 is FVKESK. This CDR3 is 15 amino acids long. Trimming took off 3 bases at V and 2 bases at J, with 14 bases between the two ends.

This clonotype was seen at least ten times. The J gene is TRBJ2-5, the V gene TRBV28; D possibly corresponds to TRBD2 (5 bases). Trimming cost V 6 bases and J 5 bases, with 16 bases left between them. CDR1 is MDHEN and CDR2 is SYDVKM in the germline V gene. This CDR3 has 14 amino acids. The CDR3 sequence is CASRRALTQETQYF. The CDR3 DNA sequence: TGTGCCAGCAGGCGGGCCCTAACACAGGAGACCCAGTACTTC.

This clonotype has just a few counts. The gene calls are TRBV19 and TRBJ1-1; D not resolved. CDR3 length: 14 amino acids. Trimming cost V 3 bases and J 4 bases, with 12 bases left between them. CDR1 and CDR2 from the germline V gene are LNHDA and SQIVND (reference sequence). The CDR3 reads CASSIRGGSTEAFF. CDR3 nucleotides: TGTGCCAGTAGTATTCGGGGAGGGAGCACTGAAGCTTTCTTT.

This clonotype was recorded many times. This chain links TRBV28 with TRBJ1-1, with TRBD1 matching over 8 bases. The CDR3 has 19 residues. V shed 5 bases and J 7 bases; nucleotides not matched to a gene: 24. Germline V CDR1 and CDR2: MDHEN, SYDVKM. The CDR3 region has the DNA TGTGCCAGCAGTCAAATTCCAGGGGGCCCCGAAAAACCCACAGATGAAGCTTTCTTT. This codes for CASSQIPGGPEKPTDEAFF. The whole variable domain, filled in from reference TRBV28 and TRBJ1-1, reads DVKVTQSSRYLVKRTGEKVFLECVQDMDHENMFWYRQDPGLGLRLIYFSYDVKMKEKGDIPEGYSVSREKKERFSLILESASTNQTSMYLCASSQIPGGPEKPTDEAFFGQGTRLTVV.

This clonotype has ten or more counts. The V gene is TRBV24-1, the J gene TRBJ2-7; perhaps TRBD1 as D (6 bases). V lost 5 bases, J lost 5 bases, and 12 bases lay in between. Looked up from germline, CDR1 is KGHDR and CDR2 is SFDVKD. The CDR3 spans 13 residues. The CDR3 nucleotides read TGTGCCACCAGTGTTGGCAGGGGCCACGAGCAGTACTTC. Translation: CATSVGRGHEQYF.

The J gene is TRBJ2-2, the V gene TRBV2; D possibly uses TRBD1 or TRBD2 (6 bases each). CDR1 SNHLY and CDR2 FYNNEI come from the germline V gene. Trimming cost V 7 bases and J 4 bases, with 16 bases left between them. The CDR3 is 15 amino acids. This CDR3 reads CASKGGRASTGELFF. In DNA, the CDR3 is TGTGCCAGCAAGGGGGGCAGGGCTAGCACCGGGGAGCTGTTTTTT.

This clonotype was picked up many times. The chain joins TRBV5-1 to TRBJ2-5, with 10 bases fitting TRBD2. The trim removed 7 bases at V and 4 bases at J, leaving 10 bases unmatched. The germline V gene encodes CDR1 SGHRS and CDR2 YFSETQ. This CDR3 is 15 amino acids long. CDR3 in amino acids: CASGLTSGILETQYF. The CDR3 DNA sequence: TGCGCCAGCGGACTTACTAGCGGGATTTTAGAGACCCAGTACTTC.

Many counts were recorded for this clonotype. The V gene is TRBV28, the J gene TRBJ2-2; TRBD2 matches 7 bases. V shed 8 bases, J shed 6 bases, and the junction held 3 bases outside the gene matches. CDR1 and CDR2 from the germline V gene are MDHEN and SYDVKM. The CDR3 runs 12 residues. In nucleotides, the CDR3 is TGTGCCAGCTGGGGAGGGCCCGGGGAGCTGTTTTTT. It yields the protein CASWGGPGELFF. The whole variable domain, filled in from reference TRBV28 and TRBJ2-2, reads DVKVTQSSRYLVKRTGEKVFLECVQDMDHENMFWYRQDPGLGLRLIYFSYDVKMKEKGDIPEGYSVSREKKERFSLILESASTNQTSMYLCASWGGPGELFFGEGSRLTVL.

This clonotype was observed at least ten times. The chain recombines TRBV13 with TRBJ2-5, with 7 positions matching TRBD1. The CDR3 sequence is 13 residues long. Germline trimming cut 2 bases from V and 5 bases from J; bases unmatched to any gene: 2. Per germline, CDR1 PRHDT and CDR2 FYEKMQ (reference sequence). In DNA, the CDR3 is TGTGCCAGCAGCTTACAACAGGGGGAGACCCAGTACTTC. This gives the protein CASSLQQGETQYF.

The CDR3 loop is CASTVDRGDTEAFF. The CDR3 DNA follows: TGTGCCAGCACTGTGGACAGGGGGGACACTGAAGCTTTCTTT. The chain is built from TRBV2 and TRBJ1-1; 10 positions agree with TRBD1. The CDR3 is 14 amino acids. J was trimmed by 3 bases and V by 7 bases; bases with no gene match: 5. From germline, CDR1 is SNHLY and CDR2 FYNNEI.

This clonotype was seen a handful of times. V gene TRBV29-1 combines with J gene TRBJ2-7; 7 bases line up with TRBD2. After removal of 4 bases from V and 6 bases from J, the junction contained 3 bases not matched to a gene. CDR3 size: 11 residues. Per germline, CDR1 SQVTM and CDR2 ANQGSEA. The CDR3 DNA is TGCAGCGTTGGACTAGCCAGCGAGCAGTACTTC. Translating it yields CSVGLASEQYF.

This clonotype was observed at least ten times. The chain links TRBV2 to TRBJ1-5; D is possibly TRBD1 (6 bases). This CDR3 is built from 15 residues. V was clipped by 0 bases and J by 6 bases, with 12 bases between them. Germline V gene lookup returns CDR1 SNHLY and CDR2 FYNNEI. The CDR3 sequence: CASSEASGGGQPQHF. DNA of the CDR3: TGTGCCAGCAGTGAAGCGTCTGGGGGCGGTCAGCCCCAGCATTTT.

Ten or more counts support this clonotype. The rearrangement uses TRBV9 and TRBJ1-2; 10 bases align to TRBD1. V lost 4 bases, J lost 6 bases, and 6 bases stayed unmatched. The CDR3 is made up of 14 amino acids. In germline, CDR1 is SGDLS, CDR2 YYNGEE. The CDR3 bases are TGTGCCAGCAGCACGACAGGGGGCGTCCATGGCTACACCTTC. Translating it yields CASSTTGGVHGYTF.

The V and J genes are TRBV7-2 and TRBJ2-5; 7 bases match TRBD2. The CDR3 consists of 14 residues. J was trimmed by 5 bases and V by 5 bases; bases with no gene match: 8. From germline, CDR1 is SGHTA and CDR2 FQGNSA. The CDR3 DNA reads as TGTGCCAGCAGCCCCCCCGGGGGGATTGAGACCCAGTACTTC. This encodes CASSPPGGIETQYF.

A remark on this clonotype: This may be a read error, as it is one base from a much larger clone. The CDR3 does not close with the conserved phenylalanine or tryptophan, likely indicating a read error. This chain joins TRBV19 and TRBJ2-2; no clear D gene. From germline, CDR1 is LNHDA and CDR2 SQIVND (reference sequence). The CDR3 contains 12 residues. The CDR3 sequence: CGCLAPTGELFL. The CDR3 DNA is TGTGGATGCTTGGCACCCACCGGGGAGCTGTTTTTA.

The sample holds many counts of this clonotype. The chain carries TRBV28 and TRBJ2-6, with 7 bases aligning to TRBD1. The V and J ends lost 5 bases and 8 bases, in that order; junction bases with no gene match: 9. CDR1 and CDR2 from the germline V gene are MDHEN and SYDVKM. There are 15 residues in the CDR3. The CDR3 sequence: CASSKGQYETNVLTF. The CDR3 DNA reads as TGTGCCAGCAGTAAGGGACAGTACGAGACCAACGTCCTGACTTTC.

The V gene is TRBV12-3 or TRBV12-4, the J gene TRBJ1-1, with D unclear. This CDR3 has 15 amino acids. Trimming cost V 3 bases and J 4 bases, with 15 bases left between them. The CDR3 protein is CASSFYPTGTTEAFF. The DNA of the CDR3 is TGTGCCAGCAGTTTCTACCCGACGGGAACCACTGAAGCTTTCTTT.

Turning to this clonotype: Given a much more abundant clone one base away, this may be a read error. Given the absence of the conserved phenylalanine or tryptophan at the CDR3 end, a read error is likely. Because the CDR3's place on the DNA is in doubt, the DNA is left out and the CDR3 is given as listed by TCRdb. The J gene is TRBJ1-1, the V gene TRBV7-9. Per the germline V gene, CDR1 is SEHNR and CDR2 is FQNEAQ (reference sequence). Including both end residues, the CDR3 is 13 amino acids long. CDR3 region: CASSFGDSAETFY.